A single sample gave rise to the 17 T cell receptor beta chains below, sequenced in a study of blood T cell repertoires in COVID-19. Using immunoSEQ multiplex PCR, the repertoire was profiled, and TCRdb retains in-frame clones only, with some absent. The data show around 100,000 clones, approximately 87% seen once. Sequencing was carried out using peripheral blood. These receptors all come from a human donor in a cohort sampled during active COVID-19.

This clone was found once. One end of the junction does not line up with germline, which may come from a read error. The V and J genes are TRBV7-7 and TRBJ2-3; the match to TRBD1 covers 11 bases. Germline lookup yields CDR1 SSHAT and CDR2 FNYEAQ (reference sequence). This CDR3 region has 15 residues. CDR3 protein: CASSLGQGATDTQYF. CDR3 sequence (DNA): TGTGCTAGCAGCTTAGGACAGGGGGCTACAGATACGCAGTATTTT.

The table lists this clone with a few counts. The chain carries TRBV2 and TRBJ2-1, with 9 bases lining up with TRBD2. Unmatched junction bases numbered 7, after V lost 5 bases and J lost 14 bases. This CDR3 region has 12 residues. The germline CDR1 and CDR2 sequences are SNHLY and FYNNEI. As DNA, the CDR3 is TGTGCCAGCAGTATAGCGGGAGTGCCGAAGTTCTTC. Amino acids: CASSIAGVPKFF.

The chain has TRBV27 and TRBJ1-1; D remains ambiguous. Trimming shortened V by 0 bases and J by 9 bases, and 20 bases separated the two germline ends. This CDR3 comprises 16 residues. Germline lookup yields CDR1 MNHEY and CDR2 SMNVEV (reference sequence). The CDR3 sequence is CASSLSPSGSVFQAFF. The DNA for the CDR3 is TGTGCCAGCAGTTTATCGCCGTCGGGGAGCGTGTTTCAAGCTTTCTTT.

The gene calls are TRBV9 and TRBJ2-7; 9 nucleotides agree with TRBD2. The length of the CDR3 is 16 residues. Germline-derived CDR1 and CDR2 are SGDLS and YYNGEE. With 3 bases clipped from V and 3 bases from J, the junction kept 10 bases outside the gene matches. The CDR3 DNA follows: TGTGCCAGCAGCGCTCGGGAGGCGCGGGAGGGCTACGAGCAGTACTTC. It is translated as CASSAREAREGYEQYF.

There are a few counts of this clone. The rearrangement uses TRBV2 and TRBJ2-7; TRBD1 matches 8 bases. The V and J ends lost 2 bases and 7 bases, in that order; junction bases with no gene match: 10. Germline V gives CDR1 SNHLY, CDR2 FYNNEI. CDR3 length: 15 amino acids. The CDR3 DNA is TGTGCCAGCAGTGAAATAGCAGGGGGCCATTGGGAGCAGTACTTC. This translates into CASSEIAGGHWEQYF.

The chain combines TRBV10-2 with TRBJ2-7; 7 bases map to TRBD1. Per germline, CDR1 WSHSY and CDR2 SAAADI. Unmatched junction bases numbered 5, after V lost 7 bases and J lost 2 bases. This CDR3 comprises 13 residues. The CDR3 protein is CASTGTETYEQYF. DNA for the CDR3: TGCGCCAGCACCGGGACAGAAACCTACGAGCAGTACTTC.

The CDR3 DNA follows: TGTGCCAGCAGCGTGACAGGGTACCAAGAGACCCAGTACTTC. This gives the protein CASSVTGYQETQYF. V gene TRBV9 combines with J gene TRBJ2-5; the match to TRBD1 covers 7 bases. V lost 2 bases, J lost 0 bases, and 1 base stayed unmatched. The CDR3 totals 14 residues. Germline CDR1 and CDR2: SGDLS and YYNGEE.

This clone was recorded only once. V usage is TRBV6-5 and J usage is TRBJ1-2; weak D call: TRBD1 (5 bases). CDR3 length: 14 amino acids. V lost 6 bases and J lost 4, with 15 bases in between. Per the germline V gene, CDR1 is MNHEY and CDR2 is SVGAGI. CDR3 residues: CASSPIGGFYGYTF. The CDR3 DNA follows: TGTGCCAGCAGCCCAATCGGGGGGTTCTATGGCTACACCTTC.

This sequence joins TRBV5-1 and TRBJ2-7; the D gene is possibly TRBD1 (6 bases). V was trimmed by 4 bases and J by 6 bases, leaving 11 bases between them. Germline loops: CDR1 SGHRS, CDR2 YFSETQ. This CDR3 comprises 12 residues. Written as DNA, the CDR3 is TGCGCCAGCAGCCCACAGGGAACCGAGCAGTACTTC. Translating it yields CASSPQGTEQYF. The full variable domain, completed using reference TRBV5-1 and TRBJ2-7, is KAGVTQTPRYLIKTRGQQVTLSCSPISGHRSVSWYQQTPGQGLQFLFEYFSETQRNKGNFPGRFSGRQFSNSRSEMNVSTLELGDSALYLCASSPQGTEQYFGPGTRLTVT.

The genes are TRBV11-2 and TRBJ1-5; D not certain. Germline CDR1 SGHAT, CDR2 FQNNGV. The CDR3 is 12 amino acids. The V and J ends lost 4 bases and 12 bases respectively, with 13 bases between them. CDR3 sequence: CASSSQRGYQHF. The DNA of the CDR3 is TGTGCCAGCAGCTCCCAGCGGGGATACCAGCATTTT.

This clone was detected once. V and J are TRBV7-2 and TRBJ1-4; a weak D match, TRBD1 (6 bases). Germline CDR1 reads SGHTA; CDR2 reads FQGNSA. The CDR3 runs 16 residues. Trimming took off 0 bases at V and 6 bases at J, with 14 bases between the two ends. The CDR3 is CASSLAAGGVYEKLFF. For the CDR3, the DNA is TGTGCCAGCAGCTTAGCGGCGGGGGGCGTGTATGAAAAACTGTTTTTT.

CDR3 amino acids: CASSARTESYGYTF. The CDR3 coding sequence is TGTGCCAGCAGCGCTAGGACAGAGAGCTATGGCTACACCTTC. This sequence joins TRBV9 and TRBJ1-2, with D tentatively TRBD1 (6 bases). The CDR3 has 14 amino acids. Looked up from germline, CDR1 is SGDLS and CDR2 is YYNGEE. Trimming removed 3 bases from V and 4 bases from J, with 13 bases in between.

This chain connects TRBV5-4 to TRBJ2-3; TRBD2 aligns across 12 bases. The ends lost 3 bases at V and 4 bases at J; junction bases unmatched: 9. Germline V CDR1 and CDR2: SGHNT, YYREEE (reference sequence). The CDR3 has 17 residues. The CDR3 DNA reads TGTGCCAGCAGCTACGGACTAGCGGGATATTTAGCAGATACGCAGTATTTT. Its translation: CASSYGLAGYLADTQYF.

This clone was counted only a few times. J is TRBJ1-1 and V is TRBV6-2 or TRBV6-3; no clear D gene. Germline CDR1 MNHEY, CDR2 SVGEGT. Trimming stripped 5 bases from V and 7 bases from J, with 8 bases between. The CDR3 is made up of 11 amino acids. The CDR3 spells CASSPGIEAFF. The DNA of the CDR3 is TGTGCCAGCAGTCCGGGAATTGAAGCTTTCTTT.

The rearrangement uses TRBV3-1 (or the pseudogene TRBV3-2) and TRBJ1-2; D remains ambiguous. Germline CDR1 and CDR2: LGHDT and YNNKEL (reference sequence). Between the trimmed V and J ends, which lost 4 bases and 0 bases, there was a span of 12 bases. The CDR3 sequence is 15 residues long. CDR3 sequence: CASSPMSLANYGYTF. The CDR3 DNA is TGTGCCAGCAGCCCTATGTCCCTAGCTAACTATGGCTACACCTTC.

V gene TRBV10-3 combines with J gene TRBJ2-7; the match to TRBD1 covers 7 bases. V was clipped by 0 bases and J by 11 bases; unmatched bases: 4. Germline lookup yields CDR1 ENHRY and CDR2 SYGVKD. The CDR3 loop spans 12 amino acids. In nucleotides, the CDR3 is TGTGCCATCAGTGAGTCGACAGGGCTAAAGTACTTC. This translates into CAISESTGLKYF.

The chain recombines TRBV24-1 with TRBJ2-7, with 11 bases lining up with TRBD1. Losses at the gene ends were 2 bases for V and 5 bases for J; bases not matched to a gene: 4. The CDR3 loop spans 15 amino acids. Germline V gene lookup returns CDR1 KGHDR and CDR2 SFDVKD. The CDR3 protein is CATSDSGQGAHEQYF. CDR3 DNA sequence: TGTGCCACCAGTGATTCCGGACAGGGGGCTCACGAGCAGTACTTC.